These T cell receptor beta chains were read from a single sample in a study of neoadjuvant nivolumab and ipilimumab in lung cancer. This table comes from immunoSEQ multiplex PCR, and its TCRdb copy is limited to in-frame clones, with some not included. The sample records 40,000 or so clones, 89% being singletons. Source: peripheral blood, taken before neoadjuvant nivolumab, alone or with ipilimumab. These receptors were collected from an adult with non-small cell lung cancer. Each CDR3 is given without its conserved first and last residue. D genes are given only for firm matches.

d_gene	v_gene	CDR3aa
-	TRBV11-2	ASSLGGNTEAF
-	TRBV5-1	ASSLDGRSGNQPQH
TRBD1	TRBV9	ASSARDREGYGYT
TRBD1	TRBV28	ASSLDLQGNEKLF
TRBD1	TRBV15	ATSKTGEVEKLF
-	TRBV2	ASSGLEGGDYGYT
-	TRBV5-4	ASSLDQQSSYEQY
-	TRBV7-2	ASSLQADQETQY
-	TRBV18	ASSRDTSNEQF
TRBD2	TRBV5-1	ASMGLAGAFYGQY
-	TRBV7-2	ASSLTTTDTQY
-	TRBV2	ASRIGQKETQY
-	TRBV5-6	ASSPDGPSENNEQF
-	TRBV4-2	ASSQNGGDTGELF
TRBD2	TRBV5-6	ASSLRLAGGRGTQY
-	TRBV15	ATSRDLQRFNTEAF
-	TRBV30	AWIANVGEQF